This T cell receptor (beta chain) came from a study of cytomegalovirus exposure and HLA in healthy donors. About the research overall: Samples from HLA-typed donors yielded some 85 million unique TCRs in an early data release.

Primers for the PCR totalled 60 Vbeta and 13 Jbeta. Assay: immunoSEQ multiplex PCR; the TCRdb copy retains only in-frame clones and omits some. Of 90,000 or so clones in the sample, around 82% were seen once. Study results and caveats: By a later analysis, the bulk of CMV-associated TCR beta chains appeared HLA-restricted. The likely explanation for a cluster of highly shared sequence variants was sequencing artifact.

Trimming removed 4 bases from V and 1 base from J, with 9 bases in between. The CDR3 is 14 residues long. Germline-derived CDR1 and CDR2 are SGHAT and FQNNGV. This clone was recorded once. Its antigen is still unknown. Material for sequencing was PBMCs. The V and J genes are TRBV11-2 and TRBJ2-3; D not certain. This receptor was identified in a man aged 25 to 40 in good health and CMV-seropositive. The CDR3 region is CASSSNQGTDTQYF. CDR3 coding DNA: TGTGCCAGCAGCTCGAACCAGGGCACAGATACGCAGTATTTT. Variable domain in full (rest from reference TRBV11-2 and TRBJ2-3): EAGVAQSPRYKIIEKRQSVAFWCNPISGHATLYWYQQILGQGPKLLIQFQNNGVVDDSQLPKDRFSAERLKGVDSTLKIQPAKLEDSAVYLCASSSNQGTDTQYFGPGTRLTVL.